This T cell receptor (beta chain) was recorded in a study of quantifying T cell responses using KT2 cells. About the research overall: TCR alpha and beta constant-region primers primed reverse transcription of RNA. Under optimum conditions, T4 ligation efficiency was estimated at more than 9.5%.

This clonotype was picked up many times. The cDNA 3' end received a ligated oligonucleotide with a UMI. The first PCR ran 3 to 5 cycles with an equimolar RC1.1 and RC1.2 beta primer mix. Using its own MiXCR run on the UMI-ligation and nested PCR reads, TCRdb lists one record per CDR3 protein. The table shows 25,000 to 35,000 distinct CDR3 sequences, with about 7.1% occurring only once. KT2, a clone with a known TCR, was spiked into unfractionated PBMC. Different KT2-to-PBMC ratios were created with a constant PBMC count. CDR3 size: 13 residues. Trimming took 2 bases from V and 2 from J, leaving 4 bases between them. CDR1 and CDR2 (germline): SGHTA, FQGNSA.

Sequenced sample: PBMCs spiked with cells of the T cell clone KT2. This receptor was taken from a human donor. The chain couples TRBV7-2 to TRBJ2-1; no clear D. CDR3 DNA: TGTGCCAGCAGCTTAAAACCCTACAATGAGCAGTTCTTC. Residues: CASSLKPYNEQFF.